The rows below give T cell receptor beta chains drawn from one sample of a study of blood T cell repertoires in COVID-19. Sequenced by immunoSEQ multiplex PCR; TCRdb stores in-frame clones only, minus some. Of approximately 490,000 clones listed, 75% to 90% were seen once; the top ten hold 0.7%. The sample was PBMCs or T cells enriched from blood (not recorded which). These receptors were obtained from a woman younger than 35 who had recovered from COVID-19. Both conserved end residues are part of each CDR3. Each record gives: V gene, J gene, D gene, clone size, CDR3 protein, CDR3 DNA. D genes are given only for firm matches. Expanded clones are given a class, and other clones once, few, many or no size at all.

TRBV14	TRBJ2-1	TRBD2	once	CASSHVRGGIGNEQFF	TGTGCCAGCAGCCACGTTCGGGGGGGAATAGGGAATGAGCAGTTCTTC
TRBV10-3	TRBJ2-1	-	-	CAISGGGQSNNEQFF	TGTGCCATCAGCGGGGGGGGACAGTCGAACAATGAGCAGTTCTTC
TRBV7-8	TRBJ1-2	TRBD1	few	CASSRGQVDHYGYTF	TGTGCCAGCAGCCGGGGACAGGTCGACCACTATGGCTACACCTTC
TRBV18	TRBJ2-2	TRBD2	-	CASSPETSGGADTGELFF	TGTGCCAGCTCACCAGAAACTAGCGGGGGGGCCGACACCGGGGAGCTGTTTTTT
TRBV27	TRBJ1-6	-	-	CASSLGESPLHF	TGTGCCAGCAGTTTAGGAGAGTCACCCCTCCACTTT
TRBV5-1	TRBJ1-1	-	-	CASKDAGGTEAFF	TGCGCCAGCAAGGACGCCGGAGGAACTGAAGCTTTCTTT
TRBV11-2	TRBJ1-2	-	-	CASSLDIPGDYGYTF	TGTGCCAGCAGCTTAGATATTCCGGGGGACTATGGCTACACCTTC
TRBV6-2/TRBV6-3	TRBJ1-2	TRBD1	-	CASSKRDRGSYHYGYTF	TGTGCCAGCAGTAAGCGGGACAGGGGATCGTACCACTATGGCTACACCTTC
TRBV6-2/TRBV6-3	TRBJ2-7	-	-	CASSFEAEQYF	TGTGCCAGCAGCTTCGAGGCCGAGCAGTACTTC
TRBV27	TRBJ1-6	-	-	CASSHTRGLSYNSPLHF	TGTGCCAGCAGTCACACCAGGGGTTTATCATATAATTCACCCCTCCACTTT
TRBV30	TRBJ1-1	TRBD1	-	CAWSTGQGAWNTEAFF	TGTGCCTGGAGTACTGGACAGGGGGCCTGGAACACTGAAGCTTTCTTT
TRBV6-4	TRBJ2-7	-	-	CASRRAGRPHYEQYF	TGTGCCAGCAGGAGGGCCGGACGACCTCACTACGAGCAGTACTTC
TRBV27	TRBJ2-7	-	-	CASAGLPTYEQYF	TGTGCCAGTGCCGGACTCCCCACCTACGAGCAGTACTTC
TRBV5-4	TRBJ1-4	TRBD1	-	CASSRGGAIGEKLFF	TGTGCCAGCAGCCGAGGGGGCGCAATTGGCGAAAAACTGTTTTTT
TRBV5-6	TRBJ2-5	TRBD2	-	CASSPWGAGGETQYF	TGTGCCAGCAGCCCCTGGGGGGCGGGGGGCGAGACCCAGTACTTC
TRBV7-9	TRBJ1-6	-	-	CASSLSRERGSPLHF	TGTGCCAGCAGCTTGTCCAGGGAAAGAGGTTCACCCCTCCACTTT
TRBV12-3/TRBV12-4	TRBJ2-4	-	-	CASSLAKNIQYF	TGTGCCAGCAGTTTGGCAAAAAACATTCAGTACTTC
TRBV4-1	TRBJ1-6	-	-	CASSPGADASPLHF	TGCGCCAGCAGCCCAGGGGCAGACGCCTCACCCCTCCACTTT
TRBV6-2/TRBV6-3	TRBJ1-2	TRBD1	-	CASSPTWTGAGGYTF	TGTGCCAGCAGCCCGACCTGGACAGGGGCCGGGGGCTACACCTTC
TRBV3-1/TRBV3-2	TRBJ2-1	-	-	CASSQGRASSYNEQFF	TGTGCCAGCAGCCAAGGGAGGGCCAGCTCCTACAATGAGCAGTTCTTC
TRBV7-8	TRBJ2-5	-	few	CASSLNSIGRTIQETQYF	TGTGCCAGCAGCTTAAATAGTATAGGACGGACAATACAAGAGACCCAGTACTTC
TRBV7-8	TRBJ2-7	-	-	CASSLRGPGASYEQYF	TGTGCCAGCAGCTTAAGGGGCCCGGGAGCTTCCTACGAGCAGTACTTC
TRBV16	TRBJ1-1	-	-	CASKSTRNTEAFF	TGTGCCAGCAAATCAACACGGAACACTGAAGCTTTCTTT
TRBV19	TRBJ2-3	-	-	CASSVESDTQYF	TGTGCCAGTAGCGTAGAATCGGATACGCAGTATTTT
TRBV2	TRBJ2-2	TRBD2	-	CASSGLAGGLNTGELFF	TGTGCCAGCAGTGGACTAGCGGGGGGGTTGAACACCGGGGAGCTGTTTTTT
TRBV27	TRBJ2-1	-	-	CASSLTEYNEQFF	TGTGCCAGCAGTCTTACAGAGTACAATGAGCAGTTCTTC
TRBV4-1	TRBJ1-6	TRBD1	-	CASSKDGQGVNSPLHF	TGCGCCAGCAGCAAAGACGGACAGGGGGTAAATTCACCCCTCCACTTT
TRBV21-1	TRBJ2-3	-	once	CASSKIELLREATDTQYF	TGTGCCAGCAGCAAAATAGAGCTTTTGCGGGAGGCCACAGATACGCAGTATTTT
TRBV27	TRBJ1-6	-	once	CASSATDFSSYNSPLHF	TGTGCCAGCAGCGCGACGGACTTTAGCTCCTATAATTCACCCCTCCACTTT
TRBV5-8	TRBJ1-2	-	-	CASSLGQIGYTF	TGTGCCAGCAGCTTGGGACAGATTGGCTACACCTTC
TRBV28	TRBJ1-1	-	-	CASSPSAAYFMFF	TGTGCCAGCAGTCCCTCGGCGGCCTATTTCATGTTCTTT
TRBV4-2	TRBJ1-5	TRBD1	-	CASSPDRANQPQHF	TGTGCCAGCAGCCCTGACAGGGCCAATCAGCCCCAGCATTTT